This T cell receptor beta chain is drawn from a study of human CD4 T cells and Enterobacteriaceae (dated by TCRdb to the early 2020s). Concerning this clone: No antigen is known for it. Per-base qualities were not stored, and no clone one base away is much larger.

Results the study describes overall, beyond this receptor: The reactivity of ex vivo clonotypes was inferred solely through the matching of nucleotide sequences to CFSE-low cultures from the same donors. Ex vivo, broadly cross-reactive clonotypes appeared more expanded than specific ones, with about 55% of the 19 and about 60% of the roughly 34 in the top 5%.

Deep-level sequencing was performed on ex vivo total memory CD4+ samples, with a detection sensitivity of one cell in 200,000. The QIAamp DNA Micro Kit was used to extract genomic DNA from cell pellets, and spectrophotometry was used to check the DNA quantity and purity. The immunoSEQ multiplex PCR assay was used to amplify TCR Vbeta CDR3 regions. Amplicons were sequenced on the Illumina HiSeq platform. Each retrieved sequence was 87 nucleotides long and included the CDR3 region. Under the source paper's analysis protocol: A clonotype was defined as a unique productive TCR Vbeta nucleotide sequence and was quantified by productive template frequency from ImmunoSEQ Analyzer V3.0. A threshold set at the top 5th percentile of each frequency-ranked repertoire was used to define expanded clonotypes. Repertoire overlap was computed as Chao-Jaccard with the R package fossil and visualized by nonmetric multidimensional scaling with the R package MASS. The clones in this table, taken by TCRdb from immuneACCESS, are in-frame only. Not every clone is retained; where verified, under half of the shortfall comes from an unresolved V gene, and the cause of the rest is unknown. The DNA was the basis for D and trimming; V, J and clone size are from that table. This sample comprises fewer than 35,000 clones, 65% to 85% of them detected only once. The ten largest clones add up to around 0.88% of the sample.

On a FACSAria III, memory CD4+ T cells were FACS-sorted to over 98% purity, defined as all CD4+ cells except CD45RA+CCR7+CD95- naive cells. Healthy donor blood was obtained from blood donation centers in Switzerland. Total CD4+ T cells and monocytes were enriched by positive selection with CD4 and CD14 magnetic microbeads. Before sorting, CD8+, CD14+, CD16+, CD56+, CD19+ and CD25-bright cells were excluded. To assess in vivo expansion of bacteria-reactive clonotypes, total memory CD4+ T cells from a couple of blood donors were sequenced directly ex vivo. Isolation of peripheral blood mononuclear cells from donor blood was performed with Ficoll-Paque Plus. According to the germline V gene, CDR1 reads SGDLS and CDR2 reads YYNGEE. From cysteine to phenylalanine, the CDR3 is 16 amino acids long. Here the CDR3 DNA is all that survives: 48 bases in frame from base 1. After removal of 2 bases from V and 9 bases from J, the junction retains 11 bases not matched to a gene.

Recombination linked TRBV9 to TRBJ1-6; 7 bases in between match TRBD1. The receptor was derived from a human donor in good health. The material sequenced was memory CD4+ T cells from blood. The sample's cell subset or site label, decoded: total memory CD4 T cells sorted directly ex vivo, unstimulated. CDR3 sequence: CASSVAQGTDTSPLHF. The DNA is TGTGCCAGCAGCGTGGCCCAAGGGACAGATACTTCACCCCTCCACTTT.